This TCR beta chain was sequenced for a study of CD8 T cells in Susac syndrome. Turning to the study itself: Sequencing included Susac syndrome patients, over 5 of them with active disease and roughly 8 in remission. Whole-study results and caveats: In Susac syndrome, CD8+ expansion was highest in TEMRA and active disease. Total CD8+ and CD8+ TEMRA repertoires contained about 15 and five Susac-specific public clones, respectively.

TEMRA cells were FACS-enriched and CD8+ and CD4+ T cells negatively isolated. Comment on this clonotype: Its antigen is not identified.

Reverse transcription of about 0.45 to 1 ug RNA was performed with random hexamers. TCRdb re-called the immunoSEQ multiplex PCR reads with MiXCR, one entry per CDR3 protein. The data show roughly 86,000 distinct CDR3 sequences, roughly 96% seen once. Specimen: CD8+ T cells from PBMCs. This clonotype was obtained from a human donor with Susac syndrome.

The chain's CDR3 is CAWSVSGGSYEQYF. The CDR3 DNA follows: TGTGCCTGGAGTGTGTCGGGGGGCTCCTACGAGCAGTACTTC. V usage is TRBV30 and J usage is TRBJ2-7; the match to TRBD2 covers 7 bases. The germline gives CDR1 GTSNPN, CDR2 SVGIG (reference sequence). This CDR3 comprises 14 residues. J gave up 0 bases and V 0 bases, and 2 bases lay outside the gene matches. Using reference TRBV30 and TRBJ2-7 for the parts outside the CDR3, the full variable domain is SQTIHQWPATLVQPVGSPLSLECTVEGTSNPNLYWYRQAAGRGLQLLFYSVGIGQISSEVPQNLSASRPQDRQFILSSKKLLLSDSGFYLCAWSVSGGSYEQYFGPGTRLTVT.